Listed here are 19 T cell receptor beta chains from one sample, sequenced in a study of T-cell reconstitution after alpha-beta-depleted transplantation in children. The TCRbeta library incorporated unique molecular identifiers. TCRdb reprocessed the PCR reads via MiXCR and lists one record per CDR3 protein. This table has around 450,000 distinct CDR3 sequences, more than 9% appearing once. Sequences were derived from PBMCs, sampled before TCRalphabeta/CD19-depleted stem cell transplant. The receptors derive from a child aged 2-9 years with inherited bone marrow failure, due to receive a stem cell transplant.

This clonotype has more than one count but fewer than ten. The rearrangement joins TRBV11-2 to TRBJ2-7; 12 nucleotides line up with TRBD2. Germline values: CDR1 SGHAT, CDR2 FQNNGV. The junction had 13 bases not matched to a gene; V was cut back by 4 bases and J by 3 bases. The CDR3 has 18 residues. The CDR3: CASSSGTSGLGRFYEQYF. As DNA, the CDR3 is TGTGCCAGCAGCTCCGGGACTAGCGGGCTCGGAAGGTTCTACGAGCAGTACTTC. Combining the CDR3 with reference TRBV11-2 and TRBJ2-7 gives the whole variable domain EAGVAQSPRYKIIEKRQSVAFWCNPISGHATLYWYQQILGQGPKLLIQFQNNGVVDDSQLPKDRFSAERLKGVDSTLKIQPAKLEDSAVYLCASSSGTSGLGRFYEQYFGPGTRLTVT.

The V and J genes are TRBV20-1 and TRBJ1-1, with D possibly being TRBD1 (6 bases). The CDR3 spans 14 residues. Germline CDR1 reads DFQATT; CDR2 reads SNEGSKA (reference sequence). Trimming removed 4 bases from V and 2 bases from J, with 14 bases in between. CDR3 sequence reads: CSAKDDRINTEAFF. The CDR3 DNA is TGCAGTGCTAAAGATGACAGGATCAACACTGAAGCTTTCTTT.

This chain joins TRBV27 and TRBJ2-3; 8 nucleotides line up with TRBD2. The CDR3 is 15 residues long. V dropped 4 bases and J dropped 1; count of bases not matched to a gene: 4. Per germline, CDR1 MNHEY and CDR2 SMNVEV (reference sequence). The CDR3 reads CASSWTSRRTDTQYF. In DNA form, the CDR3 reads TGTGCCAGCAGTTGGACTAGCCGACGCACAGATACGCAGTATTTT.

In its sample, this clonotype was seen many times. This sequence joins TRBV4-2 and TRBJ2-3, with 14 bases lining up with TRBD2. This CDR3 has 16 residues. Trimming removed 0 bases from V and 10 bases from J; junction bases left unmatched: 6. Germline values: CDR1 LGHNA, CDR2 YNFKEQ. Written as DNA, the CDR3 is TGTGCCAGCAGCCAAGAAACGGGACTAGCGGGAGTTTCGCAGTATTTT. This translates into CASSQETGLAGVSQYF.

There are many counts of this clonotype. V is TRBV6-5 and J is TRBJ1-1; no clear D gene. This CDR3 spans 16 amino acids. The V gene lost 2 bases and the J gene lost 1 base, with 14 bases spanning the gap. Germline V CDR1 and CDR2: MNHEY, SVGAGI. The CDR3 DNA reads TGTGCCAGCAGTTACGGGTCCTACCTACCGAACACTGAAGCTTTCTTT. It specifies CASSYGSYLPNTEAFF.

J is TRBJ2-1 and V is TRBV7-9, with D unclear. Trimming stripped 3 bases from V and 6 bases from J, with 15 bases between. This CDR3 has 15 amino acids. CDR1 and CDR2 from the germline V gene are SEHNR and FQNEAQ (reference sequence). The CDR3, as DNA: TGTGCCAGCAGCTTCCCTTTGGTCTCTGTCAATGAGCAGTTCTTC. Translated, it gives CASSFPLVSVNEQFF. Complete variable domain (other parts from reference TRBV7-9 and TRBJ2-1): DTGVSQNPRHKITKRGQNVTFRCDPISEHNRLYWYRQTLGQGPEFLTYFQNEAQLEKSRLLSDRFSAERPKGSFSTLEIQRTEQGDSAMYLCASSFPLVSVNEQFFGPGTRLTVL.

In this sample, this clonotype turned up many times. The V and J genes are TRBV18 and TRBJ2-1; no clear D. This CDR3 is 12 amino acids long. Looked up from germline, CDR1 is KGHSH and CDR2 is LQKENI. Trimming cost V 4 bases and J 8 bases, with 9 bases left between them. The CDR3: CASSRLTDEQFF. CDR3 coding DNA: TGTGCCAGCTCACGACTCACGGATGAGCAGTTCTTC.

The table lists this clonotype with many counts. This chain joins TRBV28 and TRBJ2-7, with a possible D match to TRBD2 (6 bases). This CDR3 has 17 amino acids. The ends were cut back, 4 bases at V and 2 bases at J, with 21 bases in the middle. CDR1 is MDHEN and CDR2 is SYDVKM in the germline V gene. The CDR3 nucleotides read TGTGCCAGCAGTTCCCCCCACAGACGGGAGACCACCTACGAGCAGTACTTC. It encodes CASSSPHRRETTYEQYF.

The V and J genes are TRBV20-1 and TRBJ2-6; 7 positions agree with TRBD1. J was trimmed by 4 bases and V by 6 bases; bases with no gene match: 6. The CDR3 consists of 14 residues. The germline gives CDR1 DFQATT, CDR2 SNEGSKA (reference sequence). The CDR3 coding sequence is TGCAGTGCAGGACAGGTTTCCGGGGCCAACGTCCTGACTTTC. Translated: CSAGQVSGANVLTF.

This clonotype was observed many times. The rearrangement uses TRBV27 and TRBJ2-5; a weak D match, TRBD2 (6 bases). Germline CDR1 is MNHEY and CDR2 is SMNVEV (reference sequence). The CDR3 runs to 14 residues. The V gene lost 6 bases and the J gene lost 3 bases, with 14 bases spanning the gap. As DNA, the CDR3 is TGTGCCAGCAGCCACGCGGGGACCGAAGAGACCCAGTACTTC. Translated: CASSHAGTEETQYF.

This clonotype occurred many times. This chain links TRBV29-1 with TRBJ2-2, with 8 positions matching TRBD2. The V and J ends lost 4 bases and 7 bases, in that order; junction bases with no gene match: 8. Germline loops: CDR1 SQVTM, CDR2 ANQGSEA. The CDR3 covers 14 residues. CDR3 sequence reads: CSVVREGGDGELFF. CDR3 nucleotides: TGCAGCGTTGTTCGGGAGGGAGGTGACGGGGAGCTGTTTTTT.

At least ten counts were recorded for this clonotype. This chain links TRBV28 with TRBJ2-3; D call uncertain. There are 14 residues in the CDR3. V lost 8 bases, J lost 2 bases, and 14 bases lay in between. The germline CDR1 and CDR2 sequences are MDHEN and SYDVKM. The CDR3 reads CASAKGAYTDTQYF. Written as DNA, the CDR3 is TGTGCCAGCGCCAAAGGCGCCTACACAGATACGCAGTATTTT.

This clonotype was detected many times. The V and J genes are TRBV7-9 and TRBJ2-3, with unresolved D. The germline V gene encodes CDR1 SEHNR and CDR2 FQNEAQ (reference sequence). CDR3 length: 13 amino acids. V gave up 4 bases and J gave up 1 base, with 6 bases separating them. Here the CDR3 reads CASSSDGTDTQYF. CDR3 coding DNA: TGTGCCAGCAGCTCGGACGGCACAGATACGCAGTATTTT.

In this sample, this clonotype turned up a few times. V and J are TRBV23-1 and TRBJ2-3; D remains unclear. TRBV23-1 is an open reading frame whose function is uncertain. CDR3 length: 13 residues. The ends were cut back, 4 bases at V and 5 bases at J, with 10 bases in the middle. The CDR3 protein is CASSPELRDTQYF. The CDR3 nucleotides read TGCGCCAGCAGTCCGGAACTACGAGATACGCAGTATTTT.

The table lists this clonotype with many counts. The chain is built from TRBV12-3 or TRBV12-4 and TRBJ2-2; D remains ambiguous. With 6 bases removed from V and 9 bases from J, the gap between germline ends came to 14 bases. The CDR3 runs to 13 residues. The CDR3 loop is CASSFALRRELFF. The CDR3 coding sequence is TGTGCCAGCAGCTTCGCCCTGCGGAGGGAGCTGTTTTTT.

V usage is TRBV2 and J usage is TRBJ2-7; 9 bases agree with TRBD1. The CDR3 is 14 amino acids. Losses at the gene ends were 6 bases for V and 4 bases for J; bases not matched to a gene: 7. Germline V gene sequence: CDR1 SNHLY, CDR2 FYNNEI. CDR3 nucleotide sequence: TGTGCCAGCAGCGGCTCGGGACAGGGTTACGAGCAGTACTTC. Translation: CASSGSGQGYEQYF.

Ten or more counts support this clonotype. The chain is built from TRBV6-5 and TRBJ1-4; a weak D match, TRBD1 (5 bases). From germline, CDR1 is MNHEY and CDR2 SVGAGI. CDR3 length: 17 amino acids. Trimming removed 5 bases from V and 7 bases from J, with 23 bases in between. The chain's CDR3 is CASSHLATGLGGEKLFF. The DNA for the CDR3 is TGTGCCAGCAGTCACCTCGCCACGGGACTGGGGGGTGAAAAACTGTTTTTT.

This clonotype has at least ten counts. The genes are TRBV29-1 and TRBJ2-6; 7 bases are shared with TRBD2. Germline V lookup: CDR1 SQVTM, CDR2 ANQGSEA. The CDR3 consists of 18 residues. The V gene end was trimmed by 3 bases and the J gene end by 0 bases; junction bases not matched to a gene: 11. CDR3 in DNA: TGCAGCGTTGATGATCTGAGGGGAGGGTTCTCTGGGGCCAACGTCCTGACTTTC. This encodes CSVDDLRGGFSGANVLTF.

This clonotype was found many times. DNA for the CDR3: TGTGCCAGCAGAGGACAGGGGGGATACACCGGGGAGCTGTTTTTT. It translates to CASRGQGGYTGELFF. The chain recombines TRBV7-2 with TRBJ2-2; the match to TRBD1 covers 10 bases. This CDR3 is built from 15 residues. V was clipped by 6 bases and J by 3 bases; unmatched bases: 4. The germline CDR1 and CDR2 sequences are SGHTA and FQGNSA. The complete variable domain, with remaining parts taken from reference TRBV7-2 and TRBJ2-2, reads GAGVSQSPSNKVTEKGKDVELRCDPISGHTALYWYRQSLGQGLEFLIYFQGNSAPDKSGLPSDRFSAERTGGSVSTLTIQRTQQEDSAVYLCASRGQGGYTGELFFGEGSRLTVL.